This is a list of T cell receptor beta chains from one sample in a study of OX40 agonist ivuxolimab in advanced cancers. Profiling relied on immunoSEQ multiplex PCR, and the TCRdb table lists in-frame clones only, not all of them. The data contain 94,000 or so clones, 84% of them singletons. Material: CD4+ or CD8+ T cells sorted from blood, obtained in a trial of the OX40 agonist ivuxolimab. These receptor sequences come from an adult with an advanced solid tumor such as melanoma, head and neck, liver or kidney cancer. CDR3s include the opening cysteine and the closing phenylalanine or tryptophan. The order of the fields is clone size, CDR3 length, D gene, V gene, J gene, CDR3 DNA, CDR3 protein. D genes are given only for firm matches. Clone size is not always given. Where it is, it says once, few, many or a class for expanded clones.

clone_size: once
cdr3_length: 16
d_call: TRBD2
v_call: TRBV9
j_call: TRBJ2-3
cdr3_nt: TGTGCCAGCAGCGTAGCCAGCGGGGATGGCACAGATACGCAGTATTTT
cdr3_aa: CASSVASGDGTDTQYF

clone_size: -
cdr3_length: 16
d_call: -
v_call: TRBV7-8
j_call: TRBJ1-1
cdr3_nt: TGTGCCAGCAGCTCGCAGTATCTGGGAGCGGGTACTGAAGCTTTCTTT
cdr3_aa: CASSSQYLGAGTEAFF

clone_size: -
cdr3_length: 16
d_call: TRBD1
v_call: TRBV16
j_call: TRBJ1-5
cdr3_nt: TGTGCCAGCAGCCAAGCCGGCAGGGGGAAATCGGAGCCCCAGCATTTT
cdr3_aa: CASSQAGRGKSEPQHF

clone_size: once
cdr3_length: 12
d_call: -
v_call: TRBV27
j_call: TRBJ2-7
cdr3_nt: TGTGCCAGCAGCCCTGGTCACTACGAGCAGTACTTC
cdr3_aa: CASSPGHYEQYF

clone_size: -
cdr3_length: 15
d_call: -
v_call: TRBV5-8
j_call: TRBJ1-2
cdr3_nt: TGTGCCAGCAGCTTGGCCCAGGGGTTGAACTATGGCTACACCTTC
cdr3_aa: CASSLAQGLNYGYTF

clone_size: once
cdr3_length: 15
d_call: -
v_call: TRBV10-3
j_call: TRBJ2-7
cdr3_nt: TGTGCCATCAGTGCATCCCCCGGGACCGGCTACGAGCAGTACTTC
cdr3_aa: CAISASPGTGYEQYF

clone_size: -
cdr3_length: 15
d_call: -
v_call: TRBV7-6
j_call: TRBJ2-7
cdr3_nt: TGTGCCAGCAGCCGGGGGACGGGAAGCTCCTACGAGCAGTACTTC
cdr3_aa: CASSRGTGSSYEQYF

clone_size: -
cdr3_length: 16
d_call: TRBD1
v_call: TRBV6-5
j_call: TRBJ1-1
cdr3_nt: TGTGCCAGCAGTTACATCCGAACAGGGGGAAGGACTGAAGCTTTCTTT
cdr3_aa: CASSYIRTGGRTEAFF

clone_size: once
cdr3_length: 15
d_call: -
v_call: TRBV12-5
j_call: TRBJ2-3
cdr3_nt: TGTGCTAGTGGTTTGGGTTGGGGGGAAACAGATACGCAGTATTTT
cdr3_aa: CASGLGWGETDTQYF

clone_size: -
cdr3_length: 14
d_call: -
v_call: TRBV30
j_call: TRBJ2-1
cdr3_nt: TGTGCCTGGAGTGGAGGTTTCCCGGGGAATGAGCAGTTCTTC
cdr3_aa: CAWSGGFPGNEQFF

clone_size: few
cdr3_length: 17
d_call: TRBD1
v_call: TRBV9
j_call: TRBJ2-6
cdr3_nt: TGTGCCAGCGACCGGGACAGCCGTAGCTCTGGGGCCAACGTCCTGACTTTC
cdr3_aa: CASDRDSRSSGANVLTF

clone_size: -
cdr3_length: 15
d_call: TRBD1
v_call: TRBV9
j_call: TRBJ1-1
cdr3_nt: TGTGCCAGCAGCGCATCGGGACAGGGATACACTGAAGCTTTCTTT
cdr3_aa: CASSASGQGYTEAFF